The rows below give T cell receptor beta chains drawn from one sample of a study of blood T cell repertoires in COVID-19. Generated by immunoSEQ multiplex PCR, the TCRdb table keeps only in-frame clones and is missing some. The sample has about 350,000 clones; about 89% are singletons. The sample comprised PBMCs or T cells enriched from blood (not recorded which). The receptors derive from a woman under 40 who had recovered from COVID-19. Each CDR3 is given without its conserved first and last residue. Clone size, where shown, is once, few, many, or a class for clones that have expanded.

clone_size j_call v_call cdr3_aa
. TRBJ2-2 TRBV10-3 AISVEDRQSGELF
. TRBJ2-7 TRBV5-6 ASSSSYEQY
once TRBJ2-6 TRBV5-4 ASSPSQGANVLT
. TRBJ2-5 TRBV19 ASMGLRGGGMETQY
. TRBJ1-6 TRBV28 ASKTPGDTVSPLH
. TRBJ2-1 TRBV4-3 ASSQGRGLNNEQF
. TRBJ1-5 TRBV7-9 ASSTEWEVGQPQH
. TRBJ1-5 TRBV4-3 ASSETGNSNQPQH
. TRBJ2-3 TRBV6-1 ASGSGAGTDTQY
few TRBJ1-2 TRBV10-3 AITGQGGYGYT
once TRBJ1-6 TRBV4-1 ASSYPQGRNSPLH
. TRBJ1-6 TRBV7-2 ASSLVRAGSWGSPLH
. TRBJ2-5 TRBV4-2 ASSQGTSGGEETQY
. TRBJ1-4 TRBV27 ASSLWGGEGEKLF
. TRBJ1-2 TRBV5-8 ASSLDRQTNYGYT
once TRBJ1-2 TRBV10-3 AISESKGLLDRVYGYT
. TRBJ1-2 TRBV7-3 ASSLSHGAGAGGYT
. TRBJ2-3 TRBV7-9 ASSSSPLGGRPDTQY
. TRBJ1-2 TRBV18 ASSPQPGKDYGYT
. TRBJ1-5 TRBV18 ASSPRGPDGQPQH
. TRBJ2-1 TRBV2 ASRRTSGGAIEQF
. TRBJ2-6 TRBV6-5 ASITQGQGPRVLT
. TRBJ2-2 TRBV7-2 ASSLVPHGELF
. TRBJ2-1 TRBV19 ASSSLTGESYNEQF
. TRBJ1-5 TRBV5-8 ASSLWQEGDYSNQPQH
once TRBJ2-1 TRBV4-2 ASSQDGRAKVGEQF
once TRBJ1-1 TRBV27 ASSSRGTTEAF
. TRBJ1-2 TRBV27 ASSLTLSGYGYT
. TRBJ2-6 TRBV7-8 ASSDRTGALSGANVLT
once TRBJ1-6 TRBV5-1 ASSRSGTGPNSPLH
. TRBJ1-1 TRBV11-3 ASSLQGDTEAF
. TRBJ1-6 TRBV10-3 AGGDGRDSPLH
. TRBJ1-5 TRBV3-1/TRBV3-2 ASSQVGGGNQPQH
. TRBJ2-5 TRBV5-1 ASSSTGTAFGETQY
. TRBJ2-7 TRBV2 ASSEGGGAYEQY
. TRBJ1-1 TRBV13 ASSRQDRNTEAF
. TRBJ2-1 TRBV4-2 ASSQEAAGAFYNEQF
. TRBJ1-2 TRBV9 ASSVEGQGASGYT
. TRBJ1-2 TRBV28 ASGRPGGYGYT
. TRBJ2-2 TRBV12-3/TRBV12-4 ASGTGQPGELF